In this sample, the clone carrying this T cell receptor (beta chain) turned up a few times. After constant-region reverse-primer amplification, full-length variable regions underwent semi-nested PCR with Nested Universal Primer A. TCRdb independently ran MiXCR on the 5' RACE reads; one entry per CDR3 protein. The repertoire includes 50,000 to 60,000 distinct CDR3 sequences, less than 25% of them detected once, and 2.5% to 4% sits in the top ten. There are 13 residues in the CDR3. Germline V gives CDR1 SGHVS, CDR2 FQNEAQ. The ends were cut back, 5 bases at V and 9 bases at J, with 14 bases in the middle. The sorted Tregs were CD4+CD25+CD127-/low cells.

The rearrangement links TRBV7-8 to TRBJ2-1, with D uncertain. The clonotype was recovered from a female donor with breast cancer. Sequencing input: tumor-infiltrating Tregs sorted from the breast tumor. CDR3 sequence: CASSLRFGSEQFF. CDR3 coding DNA: TGTGCCAGCAGCCTCAGGTTTGGTAGTGAGCAGTTCTTC.